Presented here are 10 T cell receptor beta chains from one specimen sequenced in a study of Ad26.COV2.S vaccination and SARS-CoV-2 variants. Generated by immunoSEQ multiplex PCR, the TCRdb table keeps only in-frame clones and is missing some. The sample holds 380,000 or so clones; 80% to 90% are singletons and the top ten take about 10%. The treatment denotes: some 20 received Ad26.COV2.S at low or high dose, single or two shots; roughly five received placebo; per-sample allocation not given. Samples were taken on day 63 after the first vaccine or placebo injection. The sequenced sample was peripheral blood, obtained in a trial of Ad26.COV2.S vaccine versus placebo. These receptors all come from a person aged 18-60 years who received the Ad26.COV2.S COVID-19 vaccine or a placebo.

This sequence joins TRBV6-2 or TRBV6-3 and TRBJ1-1; TRBD1 is a possible D gene (5 bases). Germline V lookup: CDR1 MNHEY, CDR2 SVGEGT. The CDR3 length is 13 residues. The V end lost 5 bases, the J end lost 5 bases, and 12 bases lay between the germline ends. CDR3: CASSGAGFTEAFF. The DNA of the CDR3 is TGTGCCAGCAGTGGGGCTGGGTTTACTGAAGCTTTCTTT.

The table lists this clone with a few counts. The rearrangement uses TRBV24-1 and TRBJ2-2, with TRBD2 matching 11 bases. The CDR3 runs 15 residues. Looked up from germline, CDR1 is KGHDR and CDR2 is SFDVKD. Unmatched junction bases numbered 12, after V lost 12 bases and J lost 7 bases. The CDR3 DNA reads TGTGCCGCCCTTAGCGGGGGGGCCGGTGGCGGGGAGCTGTTTTTT. Its protein product is CAALSGGAGGGELFF.

The chain uses TRBV5-1 and TRBJ2-5; tentative D call: TRBD1 (6 bases). With 4 bases removed from V and 0 bases from J, the gap between germline ends came to 10 bases. The germline V gene encodes CDR1 SGHRS and CDR2 YFSETQ. The CDR3 runs 14 residues. In DNA, the CDR3 is TGCGCCAGCAGCCTTGGACAGTACCAAGAGACCCAGTACTTC. This sequence encodes CASSLGQYQETQYF. The complete variable domain, with remaining parts taken from reference TRBV5-1 and TRBJ2-5, reads KAGVTQTPRYLIKTRGQQVTLSCSPISGHRSVSWYQQTPGQGLQFLFEYFSETQRNKGNFPGRFSGRQFSNSRSEMNVSTLELGDSALYLCASSLGQYQETQYFGPGTRLLVL.

The chain carries TRBV4-3 and TRBJ2-7; 7 bases are shared with TRBD2. Trimming took 0 bases from V and 6 from J; bases not matched to a gene: 8. The CDR3 consists of 15 residues. CDR1 is LGHNA and CDR2 is YSLEER in the germline V gene. Here the CDR3 reads CASSQDRAGRPEQYF. For the CDR3, the DNA is TGCGCCAGCAGCCAAGATCGAGCGGGACGCCCCGAGCAGTACTTC.

The rearrangement joins TRBV18 to TRBJ1-3; D unresolved. V gave up 2 bases and J gave up 2 bases, with 10 bases separating them. The germline V gene has CDR1 KGHSH and CDR2 LQKENI. There are 15 residues in the CDR3. The CDR3: CASSPEARPGNTIYF. Here the CDR3 DNA reads TGTGCCAGCTCACCAGAAGCCCGGCCTGGAAACACCATATATTTT.

V and J are TRBV6-5 and TRBJ1-1; a possible D gene is TRBD1 (6 bases). V lost 6 bases and J 3 bases, leaving 14 bases between the germline ends. The V gene's germline CDR1 is MNHEY and CDR2 SVGAGI. The CDR3 sequence is 14 residues long. CDR3 in amino acids: CASSRQVWDTEAFF. CDR3 sequence (DNA): TGTGCCAGCAGCAGACAGGTCTGGGACACTGAAGCTTTCTTT.

The V and J genes are TRBV7-9 and TRBJ2-2; 9 positions match TRBD2. V lost 5 bases to trimming and J lost 2 bases; unmatched junction nucleotides: 3. CDR3 length equals 15 residues. The germline CDR1 and CDR2 sequences are SEHNR and FQNEAQ (reference sequence). This CDR3 is CASSKTSGNTGELFF. The CDR3 DNA sequence: TGTGCCAGCAGCAAGACTAGCGGAAACACCGGGGAGCTGTTTTTT.

V and J are TRBV19 and TRBJ1-1; a possible D gene is TRBD1 (6 bases). Trimming took off 8 bases at V and 10 bases at J, with 26 bases between the two ends. Germline V CDR1 and CDR2: LNHDA, SQIVND (reference sequence). The CDR3 spans 15 residues. The CDR3 bases are TGTGCCAGTGGCCGCCGGGGGGGCAATAGACCTTCAGCTTTCTTT. Translation gives CASGRRGGNRPSAFF.

A few counts support this clone. This chain links TRBV6-2 or TRBV6-3 with TRBJ1-5; D gene uncertain. This CDR3 comprises 14 residues. V was shortened by 1 base and J by 5 bases, with 9 bases between the two germline ends. CDR1 and CDR2 (germline): MNHEY, SVGEGT. CDR3 loop: CASSYWREDQPQHF. The DNA for the CDR3 is TGTGCCAGCAGTTACTGGAGGGAAGATCAGCCCCAGCATTTT.

This clone occurred once. The chain is built from TRBV3-1 (or the pseudogene TRBV3-2) and TRBJ1-2; D is ambiguous. The CDR3 has 14 residues. CDR1 and CDR2 from the germline V gene are LGHDT and YNNKEL (reference sequence). V dropped 0 bases and J dropped 3 bases, with 8 bases sitting between them. CDR3 in amino acids: CASSQDIRHYGYTF. The CDR3 DNA sequence: TGTGCCAGCAGCCAAGATATAAGGCACTATGGCTACACCTTC.